This T cell receptor beta chain is drawn from a study of human T cells and chemical hapten exposure. This CDR3 is 13 amino acids long. CDR1 and CDR2 (germline): MNHEY, SMNVEV (reference sequence). J gave up 4 bases and V 5 bases, and 4 bases lay outside the gene matches. TCRdb called the RACE reads again in MiXCR, with one record for every CDR3 protein. The top ten clones hold 3% to 4.5% of a sample with under 120,000 distinct CDR3 sequences, about 10% of them seen once. A word on this clonotype: It may be a read error: a sequence one base away is much more abundant. Given the absence of the conserved phenylalanine or tryptophan at the CDR3 end, a read error is likely.

Time point here: patch test 1, 2 weeks after DPC sensitization. Noted treatment: therapeutic diphenylcyclopropenone sensitization with weekly scalp DPC. The chain combines TRBV27 with TRBJ2-7; 8 bases are shared with TRBD2. The TCR originated in a woman in her thirties or forties with alopecia areata. Some clones in this sample may be carry-over from other donors' samples. The source material was whole blood, sampled in connection with sensitization to the hapten diphenylcyclopropenone (DPC). CDR3 sequence reads: CASSPGGGYEQYL. The CDR3 nucleotides are TGTGCCAGCAGTCCAGGCGGGGGGTACGAGCAGTACTTA.